A single sample gave rise to the 30 T cell receptor beta chains below, sequenced in a study of long-term antiretroviral therapy in people with HIV. Survey-level resolution applied to immunoSEQ assay v3.0. The table came from immunoSEQ multiplex PCR; TCRdb's copy has only in-frame clones and leaves some out. The sample holds roughly 29,000 clones; about 80% are singletons and the top ten take roughly 7%. This sample comprised unsorted PBMCs, obtained 0.3 years after starting antiretroviral therapy. The origin of the receptors is a man aged 35-49 years with HIV.

This chain links TRBV5-1 with TRBJ2-3, with D perhaps being TRBD1 or TRBD2 (5 bases each). The length of the CDR3 is 19 residues. Germline CDR1 and CDR2: SGHRS and YFSETQ. The germline V and J ends were trimmed by 0 bases and 0 bases, with 20 bases remaining between them. CDR3 amino acids: CASSLDGRRGWGSTDTQYF. For the CDR3, the DNA is TGCGCCAGCAGCTTGGATGGCCGACGGGGTTGGGGGAGCACAGATACGCAGTATTTT.

CDR3 residues: CASSLSRQENTGELFF. Here the CDR3 DNA reads TGTGCCAGCAGCTTATCAAGGCAGGAAAACACCGGGGAGCTGTTTTTT. The chain links TRBV11-1 to TRBJ2-2; D uncertain. This CDR3 is 16 amino acids long. The germline CDR1 and CDR2 sequences are SGHAT and FQDESV (reference sequence). V gave up 2 bases and J gave up 2 bases, with 12 bases separating them.

This clone showed up just once. The chain recombines TRBV28 with TRBJ2-7, with 8 nucleotides matching TRBD2. The CDR3 is 16 residues long. The junction had 13 bases not matched to a gene; V was cut back by 3 bases and J by 6 bases. The V gene's germline CDR1 is MDHEN and CDR2 SYDVKM. CDR3 sequence reads: CASSLPESRGGGEQYF. CDR3 nucleotide sequence: TGTGCCAGCAGTTTGCCGGAGTCCCGGGGGGGCGGCGAGCAGTACTTC.

V gene TRBV19 combines with J gene TRBJ2-7, with 11 nucleotides matching TRBD2. This CDR3 has 17 residues. Germline trimming cut 3 bases from V and 0 bases from J; bases unmatched to any gene: 7. Germline CDR1 is LNHDA and CDR2 is SQIVND (reference sequence). CDR3 residues: CASSMGLAGGDSYEQYF. The CDR3 nucleotides are TGTGCCAGTAGTATGGGGCTAGCGGGAGGAGACTCCTACGAGCAGTACTTC.

CDR3 loop: CASSQDTTDTEAFF. The DNA of the CDR3 is TGCGCCAGCAGCCAAGATACGACAGACACTGAAGCTTTCTTT. V gene TRBV4-3 combines with J gene TRBJ1-1, with a weak D call TRBD1 (5 bases). Germline-derived CDR1 and CDR2 are LGHNA and YSLEER. V was pared by 0 bases and J by 3 bases, with 8 bases between. The CDR3 spans 14 residues.

The chain uses TRBV4-1 and TRBJ1-1; D remains unclear. V lost 2 bases, J lost 8 bases, and 15 bases lay in between. Germline loops: CDR1 MGHRA, CDR2 YSYEKL. This CDR3 is 14 amino acids long. The CDR3 here is CASSQPLRRTEAFF. CDR3 coding DNA: TGCGCCAGCAGCCAACCCCTCCGAAGGACGGAAGCTTTCTTT.

CDR3 amino acids: CASSQVGGATDTQYF. CDR3 nucleotide sequence: TGCGCCAGCAGCCAAGTTGGCGGAGCAACAGATACGCAGTATTTT. This sequence joins TRBV4-3 and TRBJ2-3; D not certain. From germline, CDR1 is LGHNA and CDR2 YSLEER. This CDR3 comprises 15 residues. The V gene lost 1 base and the J gene lost 3 bases, with 11 bases spanning the gap.

This chain connects TRBV7-9 to TRBJ1-2, with 8 bases matching TRBD1. After removal of 4 bases from V and 5 bases from J, the junction contained 9 bases not matched to a gene. The CDR3 is 15 residues long. Germline CDR1 SEHNR, CDR2 FQNEAQ (reference sequence). CDR3 region: CASSSAGGGGYGYTF. CDR3 bases: TGTGCCAGCAGCTCTGCAGGGGGCGGGGGATATGGCTACACCTTC.

Here the CDR3 reads CSANLGPTQYF. DNA of the CDR3: TGCAGTGCTAACTTGGGGCCCACCCAGTACTTC. The chain uses TRBV20-1 and TRBJ2-5, with D maybe TRBD1 (5 bases). In germline, CDR1 is DFQATT, CDR2 SNEGSKA (reference sequence). V lost 4 bases to trimming and J lost 8 bases, with 11 bases between them. This CDR3 is 11 amino acids long.

The rearrangement joins TRBV18 to TRBJ1-1; D is undetermined. Germline CDR1 reads KGHSH; CDR2 reads LQKENI. The CDR3 loop spans 12 amino acids. The germline V and J ends were trimmed by 3 bases and 2 bases, with 4 bases remaining between them. The CDR3 DNA reads TGTGCCAGCTCACCCCTCAACACTGAAGCTTTCTTT. This translates into CASSPLNTEAFF.

This clone occurred a few times. The V gene is TRBV25-1, the J gene TRBJ2-7; the D gene is possibly TRBD1 (6 bases). The CDR3 is 15 residues long. The V end lost 4 bases, the J end lost 1 base, and 14 bases lay between the germline ends. CDR1 is MGHDK and CDR2 is SYGVNS in the germline V gene. CDR3 region: CASSGGTPFSYEQYF. The CDR3 DNA sequence: TGTGCCAGCAGTGGGGGGACACCCTTTTCCTACGAGCAGTACTTC.

CDR3 nucleotide sequence: TGCGCCAGCAGCTTGCTGGGATCTAATGAAAAACTGTTTTTT. This gives the protein CASSLLGSNEKLFF. The chain uses TRBV5-1 and TRBJ1-4; D not resolved. Trimming removed 1 base at V and 3 bases at J, with 7 bases between. This CDR3 has 14 residues. CDR1 SGHRS and CDR2 YFSETQ come from the germline V gene.

This clone was detected once. The chain recombines TRBV5-1 with TRBJ1-1, with 10 positions matching TRBD1. V gave up 4 bases and J gave up 5 bases; unmatched junction bases: 5. Germline lookup yields CDR1 SGHRS and CDR2 YFSETQ. CDR3 length: 14 amino acids. CDR3 sequence: CASSRTGGGTEAFF. In DNA, the CDR3 is TGCGCCAGCAGCCGGACAGGGGGTGGGACTGAAGCTTTCTTT.

This clone showed up just a few times. The chain recombines TRBV29-1 with TRBJ1-1; tentative D call: TRBD1 (6 bases). The CDR3 has 15 amino acids. The germline V gene encodes CDR1 SQVTM and CDR2 ANQGSEA. The V end was cut by 4 bases, the J end by 1 base, with 16 bases between. The CDR3 sequence: CSVAVWGGGNTEAFF. The DNA for the CDR3 is TGCAGCGTTGCCGTTTGGGGGGGCGGGAACACTGAAGCTTTCTTT.

V is TRBV29-1 and J is TRBJ2-5, with no clear D. V was shortened by 4 bases and J by 2 bases, with 5 bases between the two germline ends. This CDR3 is 11 amino acids long. Looked up from germline, CDR1 is SQVTM and CDR2 is ANQGSEA. The CDR3 DNA follows: TGCAGCGTTGGGGTACAAGAGACCCAGTACTTC. The encoded protein is CSVGVQETQYF. Supplemented by reference TRBV29-1 and TRBJ2-5, the full variable domain reads SAVISQKPSRDICQRGTSLTIQCQVDSQVTMMFWYRQQPGQSLTLIATANQGSEATYESGFVIDKFPISRPNLTFSTLTVSNMSPEDSSIYLCSVGVQETQYFGPGTRLLVL.

The chain carries TRBV10-3 and TRBJ2-2; no reliable D call. The germline V gene has CDR1 ENHRY and CDR2 SYGVKD. There are 13 residues in the CDR3. The V end lost 0 bases, the J end lost 7 bases, and 6 bases lay between the germline ends. CDR3 amino acids: CAISESPGGELFF. CDR3 nucleotides: TGTGCCATCAGTGAGTCTCCCGGCGGGGAGCTGTTTTTT.

This chain uses TRBV6-5 with TRBJ2-2; 10 bases line up with TRBD1. The junction had 10 bases not matched to a gene; V was cut back by 2 bases and J by 10 bases. Germline V gives CDR1 MNHEY, CDR2 SVGAGI. CDR3 size: 16 residues. DNA of the CDR3: TGTGCCAGCAGTTACGCTATTCCCGGGACAGGGGTGGAGCTGTTTTTT. Protein product: CASSYAIPGTGVELFF.

The V gene is TRBV5-6, the J gene TRBJ1-1; TRBD1 matches at 7 bases. The V segment lost 5 bases and the J segment 4 bases; nucleotides outside the gene matches: 8. The CDR3 has 14 amino acids. Germline assignment: CDR1 SGHDT and CDR2 YYEEEE. The CDR3 protein is CASRLTGLSTEAFF. CDR3 nucleotide sequence: TGTGCCAGCAGATTGACAGGGTTAAGCACTGAAGCTTTCTTT.

The rearrangement joins TRBV10-2 to TRBJ1-5, with 9 bases identical to TRBD1. The V gene end was trimmed by 3 bases and the J gene end by 1 base; junction bases not matched to a gene: 1. The CDR3 is 15 residues long. Germline assignment: CDR1 WSHSY and CDR2 SAAADI. CDR3 loop: CASSEQGASNQPQHF. CDR3 bases: TGCGCCAGCAGTGAACAGGGGGCAAGCAATCAGCCCCAGCATTTT.

This clone has a single count. V is TRBV9 and J is TRBJ2-1; 11 bases match TRBD2. Looked up from germline, CDR1 is SGDLS and CDR2 is YYNGEE. The V and J ends lost 3 bases and 7 bases, in that order; junction bases with no gene match: 3. The CDR3 length is 14 residues. The CDR3 sequence is CASSETSGVNEQFF. The CDR3 nucleotides read TGTGCCAGCAGCGAGACTAGCGGGGTAAATGAGCAGTTCTTC.

The chain has TRBV6-5 and TRBJ1-3; 9 bases align to TRBD1. The germline V gene encodes CDR1 MNHEY and CDR2 SVGAGI. The V and J ends lost 6 bases and 4 bases, in that order; junction bases with no gene match: 7. The CDR3 is 15 amino acids. The CDR3 DNA reads as TGTGCCAGCAGGTTACAGGGGGCGGCCGGAAACACCATATATTTT. It codes for CASRLQGAAGNTIYF.

In this sample, this clone turned up once. The chain combines TRBV19 with TRBJ2-1; D is possibly TRBD1 or TRBD2 (5 bases each). CDR1 and CDR2 (germline): LNHDA, SQIVND (reference sequence). The CDR3 runs to 15 residues. Trimming stripped 3 bases from V and 0 bases from J, with 9 bases between. The CDR3 sequence is CASSISGSSYNEQFF. The DNA of the CDR3 is TGTGCCAGTAGTATTTCAGGGAGCTCCTACAATGAGCAGTTCTTC.

This clone was found once. The DNA of the CDR3 is TGTGCCAGCAGACTTACTGGACGGAGATATGGCTACACCTTC. Translated: CASRLTGRRYGYTF. V usage is TRBV28 and J usage is TRBJ1-2, with D hard to call. V dropped 6 bases and J dropped 5 bases, with 16 bases sitting between them. CDR3 length equals 14 residues. CDR1 and CDR2 from the germline V gene are MDHEN and SYDVKM.

The table lists this clone with a count of one. V usage is TRBV7-2 and J usage is TRBJ1-5, with a possible D match to TRBD1 (6 bases). Germline V gene data show CDR1 as SGHTA and CDR2 as FQGNSA. Trimming cost V 2 bases and J 7 bases, with 9 bases left between them. The CDR3 sequence is 13 residues long. CDR3 sequence: CASSLTGTQPQHF. The CDR3 coding sequence is TGTGCCAGCAGCTTAACAGGGACCCAGCCCCAGCATTTT.

The rearrangement uses TRBV28 and TRBJ2-2; no reliable D call. V lost 9 bases, J lost 5 bases, and 7 bases lay in between. CDR3 length: 11 amino acids. CDR1 is MDHEN and CDR2 is SYDVKM in the germline V gene. CDR3 amino acids: CASTETGELFF. In nucleotides, the CDR3 is TGTGCCAGTACCGAAACCGGGGAGCTGTTTTTT.

This clone was observed a single time. The chain uses TRBV9 and TRBJ1-2, with TRBD1 identical over 7 bases. Germline V gene lookup returns CDR1 SGDLS and CDR2 YYNGEE. V was clipped by 4 bases and J by 8 bases; unmatched bases: 17. The CDR3 loop spans 16 amino acids. CDR3 sequence: CASSPQIDRDLKGYTF. The CDR3 nucleotides read TGTGCCAGCAGCCCTCAAATCGACAGGGATTTGAAAGGCTACACCTTC.

The rearrangement uses TRBV10-3 and TRBJ2-7; TRBD1 matches at 7 bases. Trimming cost V 4 bases and J 2 bases; bases outside gene matches: 2. Germline assignment: CDR1 ENHRY and CDR2 SYGVKD. The CDR3 loop spans 13 amino acids. CDR3 DNA: TGTGCCATCAGTGGGACAGGAGCCTACGAGCAGTACTTC. It specifies CAISGTGAYEQYF.

The chain combines TRBV14 with TRBJ2-7; no firm D call. The V gene's germline CDR1 is SGHDN and CDR2 FVKESK. V was pared by 1 base and J by 1 base, with 11 bases between. This CDR3 has 15 amino acids. The CDR3 nucleotides are TGTGCCAGCAGCCAAGGGGTGGTTTGGTCCTACGAGCAGTACTTC. Its translation: CASSQGVVWSYEQYF.

The J gene is TRBJ1-6, the V gene TRBV25-1; D is ambiguous. Germline assignment: CDR1 MGHDK and CDR2 SYGVNS. The CDR3 has 15 residues. The V end lost 6 bases, the J end lost 0 bases, and 9 bases lay between the germline ends. CDR3 loop: CASRGSRSYNSPLHF. CDR3 DNA: TGTGCCAGCAGAGGCAGCCGCTCCTATAATTCACCCCTCCACTTT.

The rearrangement uses TRBV4-2 and TRBJ2-3; D remains unclear. V dropped 1 base and J dropped 6 bases, with 14 bases sitting between them. Germline V lookup: CDR1 LGHNA, CDR2 YNFKEQ. The CDR3 consists of 15 residues. The CDR3 nucleotides are TGTGCCAGCAGCCAAGTGTCGAATTTACAGGATACGCAGTATTTT. This encodes CASSQVSNLQDTQYF.